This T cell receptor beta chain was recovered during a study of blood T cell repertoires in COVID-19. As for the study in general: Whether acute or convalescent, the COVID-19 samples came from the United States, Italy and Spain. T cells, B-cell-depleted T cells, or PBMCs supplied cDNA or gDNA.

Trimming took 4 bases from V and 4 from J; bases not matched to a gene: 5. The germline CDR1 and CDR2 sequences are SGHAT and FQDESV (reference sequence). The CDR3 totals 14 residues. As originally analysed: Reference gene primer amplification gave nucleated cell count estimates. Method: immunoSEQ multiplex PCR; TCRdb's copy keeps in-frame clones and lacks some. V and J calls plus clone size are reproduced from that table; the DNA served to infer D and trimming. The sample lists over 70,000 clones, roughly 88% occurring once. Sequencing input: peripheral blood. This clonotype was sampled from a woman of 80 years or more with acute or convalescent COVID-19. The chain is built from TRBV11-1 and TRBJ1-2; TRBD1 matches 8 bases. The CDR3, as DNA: TGTGCCAGCAGCTCCAGGGGGCCCGGCTATGGCTACACCTTC. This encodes CASSSRGPGYGYTF.